This passage covers 18 T cell receptor beta chains from one sample sequenced in a study of blood T cell repertoires in COVID-19. This table comes from immunoSEQ multiplex PCR, and its TCRdb copy is limited to in-frame clones, with some not included. The sample consists of 230,000 or so clones, 86% of them appearing once. Sequenced: PBMCs or T cells enriched from blood (not recorded which). These receptors originate from a woman aged 40-49 years with acute COVID-19.

The V call is TRBV5-1, the J call TRBJ1-4, with 12 nucleotides matching TRBD1. The junction had 8 bases not matched to a gene; V was cut back by 4 bases and J by 7 bases. The germline CDR1 and CDR2 sequences are SGHRS and YFSETQ. The length of the CDR3 is 16 residues. Here the CDR3 reads CASSPGQGAAFEKLFF. For the CDR3, the DNA is TGCGCCAGCAGCCCGGGACAGGGGGCCGCGTTTGAAAAACTGTTTTTT.

This rearrangement joins TRBV2 to TRBJ2-2, with D tentatively TRBD2 (5 bases). Germline V CDR1 and CDR2: SNHLY, FYNNEI. With 8 bases removed from V and 4 bases from J, the gap between germline ends came to 14 bases. The CDR3 runs to 14 residues. The CDR3 nucleotides read TGTGCCAGCTCGGGCCCGGGGAGCACCGGGGAGCTGTTTTTT. Translating gives CASSGPGSTGELFF.

The chain joins TRBV18 to TRBJ2-3, with 10 bases identical to TRBD2. Germline lookup yields CDR1 KGHSH and CDR2 LQKENI. J gave up 7 bases and V 5 bases, and 12 bases lay outside the gene matches. The CDR3 covers 16 residues. The CDR3 DNA is TGTGCCAGCTCATTTCAAGCGGGGGGGTCCCGGTATACGCAGTATTTT. Translated: CASSFQAGGSRYTQYF.

The chain joins TRBV7-3 to TRBJ2-1; TRBD1 agrees at 8 bases. This CDR3 spans 15 amino acids. J gave up 8 bases and V 2 bases, and 8 bases lay outside the gene matches. CDR1 is SGHTA and CDR2 is FQGTGA in the germline V gene. For the CDR3, the DNA is TGTGCCAGCAGCTTATCAGGGGGCAAGTCCGATGAGCAGTTCTTC. Translating gives CASSLSGGKSDEQFF.

This chain connects TRBV7-2 to TRBJ1-1; unclear D gene. Looked up from germline, CDR1 is SGHTA and CDR2 is FQGNSA. V lost 5 bases to trimming and J lost 1 base, with 11 bases between them. The CDR3 is made up of 14 amino acids. The CDR3 DNA follows: TGTACCAGCAGCCAGAGATGGGCGAACACTGAAGCTTTCTTT. It codes for CTSSQRWANTEAFF.

Written as DNA, the CDR3 is TGTGCCACGGAGGACAGTTCTAACTATGGCTACACCTTC. Translating gives CATEDSSNYGYTF. The chain couples TRBV19 to TRBJ1-2; D possibly corresponds to TRBD1 (6 bases). The length of the CDR3 is 13 residues. Germline V gene lookup returns CDR1 LNHDA and CDR2 SQIVND (reference sequence). Trimming took 10 bases from V and 0 from J, leaving 12 bases between them. The full variable domain, in which reference TRBV19 and TRBJ1-2 provide the parts outside the CDR3, is DGGITQSPKYLFRKEGQNVTLSCEQNLNHDAMYWYRQDPGQGLRLIYYSQIVNDFQKGDIAEGYSVSREKKESFPLTVTSAQKNPTAFYLCATEDSSNYGYTFGSGTRLTVV.

This sequence joins TRBV20-1 and TRBJ1-3; a possible D gene is TRBD1 (6 bases). The length of the CDR3 is 14 residues. Trimming took 3 bases from V and 4 from J, leaving 13 bases between them. CDR1 DFQATT and CDR2 SNEGSKA come from the germline V gene (reference sequence). The CDR3 bases are TGCAGTGCTAGTACTATGGACAGCGGAAACACCATATATTTT. Translating gives CSASTMDSGNTIYF.

J is TRBJ2-3 and V is TRBV9; 7 bases line up with TRBD1. Germline CDR1 is SGDLS and CDR2 is YYNGEE. This CDR3 has 16 amino acids. Germline trimming cut 0 bases from V and 2 bases from J; bases unmatched to any gene: 6. The CDR3 sequence: CASSVEGALSTDTQYF. The CDR3 DNA reads as TGTGCCAGCAGCGTAGAGGGGGCACTATCCACAGATACGCAGTATTTT.

V gene TRBV12-3 or TRBV12-4 combines with J gene TRBJ2-7; TRBD1 matches at 7 bases. The CDR3 extends over 13 amino acids. Trimming at V came to 2 bases and at J to 6 bases, leaving 4 bases not matched to a gene. The CDR3 sequence: CASSLIGGGEQYV. CDR3 coding DNA: TGTGCCAGCAGTTTAATAGGGGGCGGCGAGCAGTACGTC.

The chain has TRBV7-3 and TRBJ2-5; 9 positions agree with TRBD1. The germline CDR1 and CDR2 sequences are SGHTA and FQGTGA. CDR3 length: 13 amino acids. V was clipped by 5 bases and J by 6 bases; unmatched bases: 4. This CDR3 is CASSVTGGQTQYF. In DNA form, the CDR3 reads TGTGCCAGCAGCGTGACAGGGGGGCAGACCCAGTACTTC.

V is TRBV5-5 and J is TRBJ2-7; no firm D call. V gave up 0 bases and J gave up 1 base, with 8 bases separating them. Germline CDR1 and CDR2: SGHKS and YYEKEE (reference sequence). The CDR3 consists of 14 residues. The CDR3 loop reads CASSLGSPSYEQYV. The CDR3 nucleotides read TGTGCCAGCAGCTTGGGGAGCCCGTCCTACGAGCAGTACGTC.

The V call is TRBV2, the J call TRBJ2-5; TRBD2 matches 8 bases. CDR1 and CDR2 (germline): SNHLY, FYNNEI. J lost 0 bases, V lost 3 bases, and 6 bases had no gene match. This CDR3 is built from 16 residues. This chain's CDR3 is CASSDLGGGYQETQYF. In DNA form, the CDR3 reads TGTGCCAGCAGTGATCTCGGCGGGGGGTACCAAGAGACCCAGTACTTC.

V usage is TRBV2 and J usage is TRBJ2-6; no clear D. The CDR3 contains 14 residues. Trimming removed 3 bases at V and 0 bases at J, with 3 bases between. Germline CDR1 is SNHLY and CDR2 is FYNNEI. In nucleotides, the CDR3 is TGTGCCAGCAGTGATCACTCTGGGGCCAACGTCCTGACTTTC. This gives the protein CASSDHSGANVLTF.

This clone was seen only a few times. V gene TRBV5-1 combines with J gene TRBJ2-2; 7 bases fit TRBD1. With 10 bases clipped from V and 2 bases from J, the junction kept 5 bases outside the gene matches. The germline CDR1 and CDR2 sequences are SGHRS and YFSETQ. This CDR3 has 13 amino acids. The CDR3 nucleotides are TGCGCCGGAAGACAGGGAAACACCGGGGAGCTGTTTTTT. It encodes CAGRQGNTGELFF.

The chain couples TRBV5-1 to TRBJ2-3; 14 bases fit TRBD2. This CDR3 region has 19 residues. Germline values: CDR1 SGHRS, CDR2 YFSETQ. V trimming: 5 bases; J trimming: 6 bases; junction bases outside the gene matches: 17. This chain's CDR3 is CASSTKSSTSGGGKDTQYF. For the CDR3, the DNA is TGCGCCAGCAGTACAAAATCTTCGACTAGCGGGGGGGGCAAGGATACGCAGTATTTT.

The V gene is TRBV2, the J gene TRBJ1-1; D gene ambiguous. Germline loops: CDR1 SNHLY, CDR2 FYNNEI. The CDR3 is made up of 15 amino acids. Trimming took off 7 bases at V and 7 bases at J, with 22 bases between the two ends. The chain's CDR3 is CASKAPTVPLDEAFF. CDR3 bases: TGTGCCAGCAAAGCCCCAACAGTTCCCTTGGATGAAGCTTTCTTT.

The V and J genes are TRBV7-9 and TRBJ2-1; 10 bases are a match to TRBD2. Trimming took 3 bases from V and 8 from J; bases not matched to a gene: 13. Per germline, CDR1 SEHNR and CDR2 FQNEAQ (reference sequence). The CDR3 covers 17 residues. This CDR3 reads CASSFKFKSGGAHEQFF. The CDR3 DNA sequence: TGTGCCAGCAGCTTTAAGTTTAAGAGCGGGGGGGCACATGAGCAGTTCTTC.

V gene TRBV18 combines with J gene TRBJ2-6; maybe TRBD1 (6 bases). CDR1 and CDR2 from the germline V gene are KGHSH and LQKENI. The CDR3 has 17 amino acids. Between the trimmed V and J ends, which lost 1 base and 2 bases, there was a span of 12 bases. The CDR3 loop reads CASSPQSQGTGANVLTF. The CDR3 DNA reads TGTGCCAGCTCACCACAAAGTCAGGGGACTGGGGCCAACGTCCTGACTTTC.